A selection of T cell receptor beta chains follows, all from one sample in a study of cytomegalovirus exposure and HLA in healthy donors. The data were produced by immunoSEQ multiplex PCR, yet TCRdb's version contains in-frame clones alone and is incomplete. The repertoire holds about 60,000 clones, with roughly 70% as singletons. The sample taken for sequencing was PBMCs. The receptors stem from a man between 40 and 49 years old in good health and CMV-seropositive. CDR3s leave out the opening cysteine and the closing phenylalanine or tryptophan.

TRBV5-5	TRBJ2-3	ASSFMATGTDTQY
TRBV13	TRBJ1-1	ASSLDSMNTEAF
TRBV13	TRBJ2-7	ASSFLLGQGGRDSYEQY
TRBV2	TRBJ1-4	ASKAHGANEKLF
TRBV10-3	TRBJ1-1	ATLGHSEAF
TRBV19	TRBJ2-5	ASSNSGGAQETQY
TRBV6-5	TRBJ2-1	ASGGGPSSYNEQF
TRBV10-1	TRBJ1-2	ASSESGDVDYGYT
TRBV5-1	TRBJ1-2	ASSSSPTGVSGYT
TRBV4-1	TRBJ2-7	ASSQGLGSGTRIYEQY
TRBV30	TRBJ2-3	AWRGGRKEGTDTQY
TRBV25-1	TRBJ1-2	ASSEKRQGRYGYT
TRBV4-2	TRBJ2-1	ASSQSGLAGDYNEQF
TRBV11-2	TRBJ1-1	ASIPLQGGRTEAF
TRBV9	TRBJ2-1	ASSVVLAGSEQF
TRBV6-5	TRBJ1-1	ASSPDRDTEAF
TRBV14	TRBJ1-5	ASSPRGLREPQH
TRBV18	TRBJ1-1	ASSPPGTEAF
TRBV13	TRBJ2-3	ASAGGSTDTQY
TRBV27	TRBJ2-5	ASSPLAGGWETQY
TRBV5-1	TRBJ1-4	ASSLGSVNEKLF
TRBV6-1	TRBJ2-2	ASRGVPTGELF
TRBV7-8	TRBJ2-5	ASSFGLQETQY
TRBV29-1	TRBJ1-1	SVDSGRGAF
TRBV7-2	TRBJ2-5	ASSLVSHQETQY
TRBV9	TRBJ1-1	ASSLGGTEGTEAF
TRBV2	TRBJ2-2	ASRAGTSAGELF
TRBV6-5	TRBJ2-3	ASRGQGATDTQY
TRBV5-4	TRBJ2-7	ASTRTGSSYEQY
TRBV18	TRBJ1-1	ASSPTGTVNTEAF
TRBV2	TRBJ2-2	ASIRGIGGELF
TRBV7-3	TRBJ2-3	ASSLDSSSSTDTQY
TRBV6-4	TRBJ2-1	ASSDTAGDYNEQF
TRBV2	TRBJ2-7	ATYTGVATLTYEQY
TRBV6-1	TRBJ2-6	ASRGGGAGANVLT
TRBV10-1	TRBJ1-5	ASSEVHSNQPQH
TRBV6-5	TRBJ2-7	ASSTRTGGSYEQY
TRBV19	TRBJ1-4	ATKVGGATNEKLF
TRBV7-9	TRBJ2-7	ASSPRQGGHEQY
TRBV4-3	TRBJ2-4	ASSQDGSTGEKNIQY
TRBV5-1	TRBJ1-3	ASSPMLGEGNTIY
TRBV6-5	TRBJ1-1	ASTSTGANTEAF
TRBV5-1	TRBJ2-3	ASSLTSTDTQY
TRBV5-1	TRBJ2-7	ASSSPQVNSYEQY
TRBV5-1	TRBJ1-2	ASSISTGGEGGYT
TRBV4-3	TRBJ2-2	ASSQIYSGELF
TRBV6-5	TRBJ1-2	ASSPSGFGYGYT
TRBV7-2	TRBJ1-6	ASSPGGFNSPLH
TRBV20-1	TRBJ2-3	SAKELDTQY
TRBV7-3	TRBJ1-1	ASSLGWAGDTEAF
TRBV7-3	TRBJ1-2	ASSPTSTGAGYT
TRBV14	TRBJ2-1	ASRSRFSSYNEQF
TRBV29-1	TRBJ1-3	SGWTGGGNTIY
TRBV9	TRBJ2-1	ASSVGSSGGLWNEQF
TRBV11-1	TRBJ2-5	ASAFYGGSQETQY
TRBV2	TRBJ1-5	ASRDRGLGNQPQH